This T cell receptor (beta chain) originates from a study of T cells after yellow fever vaccination. UMIs were added to TCR cDNA along with a universal primer site when it was made by 5'RACE template switching. MiXCR was run by TCRdb on the 5' RACE reads, yielding one entry per CDR3 protein. The sample has 300,000 or so distinct CDR3 sequences, almost 4% seen once; the top ten hold about 24%. Study-wide points: There was a small share of clonotypes that showed up in both the CD4 and CD8 compartments. Though weaker, the secondary response peaked faster, on day 5 versus 15. Booster samples showed a return of most primary-vaccination clones (around 96% CD4, approximately 90% CD8).

Regarding this clonotype: The antigen is undetermined.

Germline V gene sequence: CDR1 MNHEY, CDR2 SMNVEV (reference sequence). Trimming took off 7 bases at V and 0 bases at J, with 12 bases between the two ends. The CDR3 sequence is 14 residues long. This TCR was sampled from a man younger than 35 who received the YFV17D yellow fever vaccine. The sequenced sample was PBMCs, obtained 5 days after the yellow fever booster vaccination. The chain carries TRBV27 and TRBJ1-1; D is unresolved. CDR3 sequence: CASTGGMMNTEAFF. The DNA for the CDR3 is TGTGCCAGCACGGGCGGAATGATGAACACTGAAGCTTTCTTT.